A single sample gave rise to the 8 T cell receptor beta chains below, sequenced in a study of T cells in Graves' hyperthyroidism and ophthalmopathy. There were TCR beta CDR3 regions amplified from RNA transcripts. Initially, a first-round RT-PCR of the TCR CDR3 employed the HTBI primer set. TCRdb reanalysed the multiplex PCR reads using MiXCR and keeps one entry per CDR3 protein. This sample has about 720,000 distinct CDR3 sequences, with over 15% found just once. The source material was blood. The receptors stem from a man younger than 30 with Graves' hyperthyroidism.

This clonotype has more than one count but fewer than ten. This sequence joins TRBV7-2 and TRBJ1-3; TRBD1 aligns across 8 bases. This CDR3 spans 16 amino acids. Losses at the gene ends were 5 bases for V and 2 bases for J; bases not matched to a gene: 8. Germline V lookup: CDR1 SGHTA, CDR2 FQGNSA. The CDR3 spells CASSPAGGSPGNTIYF. In DNA form, the CDR3 reads TGTGCCAGCAGCCCCGCAGGGGGCAGCCCTGGAAACACCATATATTTT.

This clonotype was counted ten times or more. The genes are TRBV12-3 or TRBV12-4 and TRBJ2-5, with D tentatively TRBD2 (6 bases). This CDR3 has 12 residues. V was pared by 3 bases and J by 5 bases, with 7 bases between. The CDR3 region has the DNA TGTGCCAGCAGTTTCCTAGCGGAGACCCAGTACTTC. It codes for CASSFLAETQYF.

The sample holds many counts of this clonotype. This rearrangement joins TRBV14 to TRBJ2-1, with D tentatively TRBD1 or TRBD2 (6 bases each). The CDR3 contains 13 residues. Looked up from germline, CDR1 is SGHDN and CDR2 is FVKESK. The V end lost 2 bases, the J end lost 8 bases, and 10 bases lay between the germline ends. The CDR3: CASSQRGGHEQFF. The CDR3 nucleotides read TGTGCCAGCAGCCAAAGAGGGGGGCATGAGCAGTTCTTC.

Ten or more counts support this clonotype. The V call is TRBV6-1, the J call TRBJ1-5; D might be TRBD1 (6 bases). The V end lost 6 bases, the J end lost 0 bases, and 12 bases lay between the germline ends. Germline-derived CDR1 and CDR2 are MNHNS and SASEGT. The CDR3 runs 15 residues. The CDR3: CASRYRVHSNQPQHF. CDR3 nucleotide sequence: TGTGCCAGCAGGTACAGGGTACATAGCAATCAGCCCCAGCATTTT.

This chain connects TRBV4-1 to TRBJ2-5; 8 nucleotides align to TRBD2. The V gene's germline CDR1 is MGHRA and CDR2 YSYEKL. CDR3 length: 16 residues. Trimming cost V 0 bases and J 2 bases; bases outside gene matches: 5. CDR3 protein: CASSQEGREVQETQYF. The CDR3 nucleotides read TGCGCCAGCAGCCAAGAAGGGCGGGAGGTGCAAGAGACCCAGTACTTC.

This clonotype was observed a handful of times. DNA of the CDR3: TGTGCCTCCAGCAGTGAAGTAATCCCTCGCGGGGGAGACGAGCAGTACTTC. Amino acid sequence: CASSSEVIPRGGDEQYF. The chain uses TRBV6-1 and TRBJ2-7; 7 bases fit TRBD2. In germline, CDR1 is MNHNS, CDR2 SASEGT. V lost 11 bases to trimming and J lost 5 bases; unmatched junction nucleotides: 24. The CDR3 contains 17 residues.

This clonotype was recorded a few times. The rearrangement joins TRBV4-1 to TRBJ2-3; D not resolved. V was shortened by 0 bases and J by 6 bases, with 16 bases between the two germline ends. This CDR3 contains 16 residues. The germline CDR1 and CDR2 sequences are MGHRA and YSYEKL. The CDR3 region is CASSQEGSSPVDTQYF. CDR3 sequence (DNA): TGCGCCAGCAGCCAAGAAGGGTCTAGTCCAGTGGATACGCAGTATTTT.

For the CDR3, the DNA is TGTGCCAGCACCCGCTCGGGGGGGCAAGTCGGGGAGCTGTTTTTT. This gives the protein CASTRSGGQVGELFF. The chain recombines TRBV28 with TRBJ2-2; TRBD2 aligns across 8 bases. Per the germline V gene, CDR1 is MDHEN and CDR2 is SYDVKM. J lost 7 bases, V lost 7 bases, and 11 bases had no gene match. The CDR3 is made up of 15 amino acids.